These 26 T cell receptor beta chains were sequenced from one sample in a study of cytomegalovirus exposure and HLA in healthy donors. The study ran its PCR with 60 Vbeta and 13 Jbeta primers. The method was immunoSEQ multiplex PCR; TCRdb's version includes in-frame clones alone and lacks a portion of them. The sample comprises 65,000 to 70,000 clones, roughly four fifths of which are singletons, and 7% to 9.5% rests with the top ten. The sample comprised PBMCs. The receptors here all came from a young woman in good health and CMV-seropositive.

This clone has more than one count but fewer than ten. This chain links TRBV28 with TRBJ2-7; 7 bases align to TRBD2. Germline V gene data show CDR1 as MDHEN and CDR2 as SYDVKM. The CDR3 has 13 amino acids. With V trimmed by 5 bases and J by 5 bases, 6 bases remained unmatched. CDR3: CASSPPRGDEQYF. CDR3 nucleotides: TGTGCCAGCAGTCCACCCCGGGGGGACGAGCAGTACTTC.

This chain joins TRBV4-1 and TRBJ1-2; 8 positions match TRBD1. The CDR3 has 15 residues. CDR1 and CDR2 (germline): MGHRA, YSYEKL. V was clipped by 4 bases and J by 8 bases; unmatched bases: 12. CDR3 coding DNA: TGCGCCAGCAGCCTCGGACAGGGAACGGAAGAGGGCTACACCTTC. As protein: CASSLGQGTEEGYTF.

The V gene is TRBV2, the J gene TRBJ2-2; 7 bases line up with TRBD2. The J segment lost 4 bases and the V segment lost 7 bases, leaving 6 bases of the junction unmatched. Germline V gives CDR1 SNHLY, CDR2 FYNNEI. CDR3 length equals 14 residues. The CDR3 reads CASIWGGGTGELFF. The CDR3, as DNA: TGTGCCAGCATTTGGGGGGGTGGCACCGGGGAGCTGTTTTTT.

J is TRBJ2-2 and V is TRBV23-1; 8 bases agree with TRBD1. TRBV23-1 is reported as an ORF; its role is uncertain. Germline trimming cut 3 bases from V and 4 bases from J; bases unmatched to any gene: 10. The length of the CDR3 is 17 residues. The CDR3, as DNA: TGCGCCAGCAGTCATGACAGGACAGGGTTTAGCACCGGGGAGCTGTTTTTT. It yields the protein CASSHDRTGFSTGELFF.

The rearrangement links TRBV2 to TRBJ2-2, with a weak D call TRBD2 (6 bases). The CDR3 length is 16 residues. Trimming left V 2 bases short and J 0 bases short, with 10 bases between. Germline V gene data show CDR1 as SNHLY and CDR2 as FYNNEI. CDR3 nucleotide sequence: TGTGCCAGCAGTGAACCCGGAGGGGCGAACACCGGGGAGCTGTTTTTT. It specifies CASSEPGGANTGELFF.

Only a few counts were recorded for this clone. V and J are TRBV5-1 and TRBJ2-2; D possibly corresponds to TRBD1 (6 bases). The CDR3 is 15 residues long. Germline CDR1 is SGHRS and CDR2 is YFSETQ. With 0 bases removed from V and 1 base from J, the gap between germline ends came to 7 bases. CDR3 in amino acids: CASSLEGGNTGELFF. The CDR3 DNA sequence: TGCGCCAGCAGCTTGGAAGGGGGGAACACCGGGGAGCTGTTTTTT. Full variable domain (remainder filled in from reference TRBV5-1 and TRBJ2-2): KAGVTQTPRYLIKTRGQQVTLSCSPISGHRSVSWYQQTPGQGLQFLFEYFSETQRNKGNFPGRFSGRQFSNSRSEMNVSTLELGDSALYLCASSLEGGNTGELFFGEGSRLTVL.

This clone was counted once. The chain uses TRBV6-1 and TRBJ1-2, with D possibly TRBD1 on 5 matching bases. Per germline, CDR1 MNHNS and CDR2 SASEGT. The CDR3 spans 13 residues. V lost 6 bases and J 6 bases, leaving 14 bases between the germline ends. As DNA, the CDR3 is TGTGCCAGCAGCCCGGACGGGGGGGATGGCTACACCTTC. It encodes CASSPDGGDGYTF.

This clone has just a few counts. This rearrangement joins TRBV5-5 to TRBJ2-2; D is unclear. The germline V gene encodes CDR1 SGHKS and CDR2 YYEKEE (reference sequence). V lost 4 bases and J lost 1, with 14 bases in between. This CDR3 region has 16 residues. The CDR3 region is CASSNSFVLNTGELFF. The CDR3 coding sequence is TGTGCCAGCAGCAATTCTTTCGTCCTGAACACCGGGGAGCTGTTTTTT.

This clone has only one observation. The chain carries TRBV9 and TRBJ2-3; 12 bases line up with TRBD2. The V segment lost 0 bases and the J segment 5 bases; nucleotides outside the gene matches: 1. This CDR3 has 15 residues. The germline gives CDR1 SGDLS, CDR2 YYNGEE. The CDR3 sequence is CASSVGTSGKDTQYF. The DNA for the CDR3 is TGTGCCAGCAGCGTAGGGACTAGCGGGAAAGATACGCAGTATTTT.

The CDR3 reads CATQGGTSRLGELFF. The CDR3 DNA follows: TGTGCCACCCAGGGCGGGACGTCCCGTTTGGGGGAGCTGTTTTTT. The V call is TRBV2, the J call TRBJ2-2, with D perhaps matching TRBD2 (6 bases). V lost 10 bases, J lost 8 bases, and 23 bases lay in between. The germline V gene has CDR1 SNHLY and CDR2 FYNNEI. The CDR3 is 15 amino acids.

There are a few counts of this clone. The chain links TRBV5-6 to TRBJ2-7, with TRBD1 matching over 10 bases. The trim removed 3 bases at V and 2 bases at J, leaving 8 bases unmatched. Germline V gene data show CDR1 as SGHDT and CDR2 as YYEEEE. This CDR3 has 16 amino acids. The CDR3 coding sequence is TGTGCCAGCAGCTCTCCCGGACAGGGGGGAACCTACGAGCAGTACTTC. It yields the protein CASSSPGQGGTYEQYF. The full variable domain, completed using reference TRBV5-6 and TRBJ2-7, is DAGVTQSPTHLIKTRGQQVTLRCSPKSGHDTVSWYQQALGQGPQFIFQYYEEEERQRGNFPDRFSGHQFPNYSSELNVNALLLGDSALYLCASSSPGQGGTYEQYFGPGTRLTVT.

The chain links TRBV5-1 to TRBJ1-1; 7 bases match TRBD1. Looked up from germline, CDR1 is SGHRS and CDR2 is YFSETQ. CDR3 length equals 15 residues. V was pared by 8 bases and J by 2 bases, with 12 bases of the junction left unmatched. CDR3 amino acids: CASSPGQSFNTEAFF. Written as DNA, the CDR3 is TGCGCCAGTTCCCCGGGACAGTCCTTTAACACTGAAGCTTTCTTT.

The rearrangement joins TRBV6-5 to TRBJ1-1, with D perhaps TRBD1 (5 bases). V lost 6 bases and J 5 bases, leaving 13 bases between the germline ends. The CDR3 covers 13 residues. Germline V lookup: CDR1 MNHEY, CDR2 SVGAGI. The CDR3 spells CASRTGGGTEAFF. CDR3 in DNA: TGTGCCAGCAGAACTGGGGGGGGGACTGAAGCTTTCTTT.

The chain couples TRBV6-6 to TRBJ2-7, with 11 nucleotides matching TRBD2. The CDR3 spans 13 residues. Trimming took 11 bases from V and 11 from J; bases not matched to a gene: 14. CDR1 is MNHNY and CDR2 is SVGAGI in the germline V gene (reference sequence). The CDR3 sequence is CAVGTSGPLVEYF. As DNA, the CDR3 is TGTGCCGTAGGGACTAGCGGTCCCTTAGTGGAGTACTTC.

The J gene is TRBJ1-5, the V gene TRBV14; tentatively, D is TRBD1 (6 bases). CDR1 SGHDN and CDR2 FVKESK come from the germline V gene. The CDR3 runs to 11 residues. The CDR3, as DNA: TGTGCGAGGGGGAAGAGTCAGCCCCAGCATTTT. Its protein product is CARGKSQPQHF. Supplemented by reference TRBV14 and TRBJ1-5, the full variable domain reads EAGVTQFPSHSVIEKGQTVTLRCDPISGHDNLYWYRRVMGKEIKFLLHFVKESKQDESGMPNNRFLAERTGGTYSTLKVQPAELEDSGVYFCARGKSQPQHFGDGTRLSIL.

The chain carries TRBV5-6 and TRBJ2-1, with 11 bases that match TRBD2. Germline CDR1 and CDR2: SGHDT and YYEEEE. The CDR3 has 17 amino acids. The V segment lost 4 bases and the J segment 10 bases; nucleotides outside the gene matches: 16. The CDR3 is CASSGGTSGSSLGEQFF. CDR3 sequence (DNA): TGTGCCAGCAGCGGGGGGACTAGCGGTTCAAGTCTAGGCGAGCAGTTCTTC.

The rearrangement uses TRBV14 and TRBJ2-1; 7 bases map to TRBD1. The CDR3 contains 13 residues. V gave up 0 bases and J gave up 14 bases; unmatched junction bases: 7. CDR1 is SGHDN and CDR2 is FVKESK in the germline V gene. CDR3 protein: CASSQDLEGAEFF. In nucleotides, the CDR3 is TGTGCCAGCAGCCAAGATCTTGAGGGGGCAGAGTTCTTC.

With respect to this clone: One end of the junction varies from germline; a read error may be responsible. Other DNA sequences in the sample encode the same CDR3. The V and J genes are TRBV25-1 and TRBJ1-1; D unclear. There are 14 residues in the CDR3. CDR1 is MGHDK and CDR2 is SYGVNS in the germline V gene. In DNA, the CDR3 is TGTGCCAGCAGTGATGGCTGGCTGAATACTGAAGCTTTCTTT. It specifies CASSDGWLNTEAFF.

This clone appeared a single time. The chain has TRBV2 and TRBJ2-7, with 8 bases fitting TRBD1. The CDR3 spans 13 residues. V lost 8 bases, J lost 4 bases, and 7 bases stayed unmatched. Germline CDR1 reads SNHLY; CDR2 reads FYNNEI. CDR3 loop: CASVRQGSYEQYF. CDR3 nucleotide sequence: TGTGCCAGCGTGAGACAGGGGTCGTACGAGCAGTACTTC.

This chain connects TRBV30 to TRBJ2-7; TRBD2 might be the D (7 bases). The ends were cut back, 4 bases at V and 5 bases at J, with 24 bases in the middle. The CDR3 is 16 amino acids. Germline V gene sequence: CDR1 GTSNPN, CDR2 SVGIG (reference sequence). The CDR3 bases are TGTGCCTGGACCCCGGGGGGCGGGACTCACAACCACGAGCAGTACTTC. The encoded protein is CAWTPGGGTHNHEQYF.

V usage is TRBV28 and J usage is TRBJ2-7; the D gene is possibly TRBD2 (6 bases). The CDR3 spans 15 residues. Germline V gives CDR1 MDHEN, CDR2 SYDVKM. Trimming shortened V by 5 bases and J by 7 bases, and 21 bases separated the two germline ends. This chain's CDR3 is CASSAPGLLSVEQYF. The CDR3 DNA sequence: TGTGCCAGCAGTGCCCCGGGACTCCTGTCTGTGGAGCAGTACTTC.

V usage is TRBV30 and J usage is TRBJ2-3, with D possibly TRBD2 on 5 matching bases. Germline V lookup: CDR1 GTSNPN, CDR2 SVGIG (reference sequence). V lost 0 bases and J 0 bases, leaving 10 bases between the germline ends. This CDR3 is 15 amino acids long. CDR3 nucleotides: TGTGCCTGGAGTGTACTAAGCGGTAGCACAGATACGCAGTATTTT. Its translation is CAWSVLSGSTDTQYF.

V usage is TRBV7-2 and J usage is TRBJ2-2; TRBD1 might be the D (6 bases). This CDR3 region has 15 residues. Germline loops: CDR1 SGHTA, CDR2 FQGNSA. Trimming pared 0 bases from V and 7 bases from J, leaving 12 bases between. CDR3 DNA: TGTGCCAGCAGCTTAGCGGCCAGGGGAGTCGGGGAGCTGTTTTTT. Translation: CASSLAARGVGELFF.

This chain connects TRBV29-1 to TRBJ2-7, with 7 bases fitting TRBD1. V was pared by 3 bases and J by 0 bases, with 5 bases of the junction left unmatched. This CDR3 region has 14 residues. Germline V gene lookup returns CDR1 SQVTM and CDR2 ANQGSEA. For the CDR3, the DNA is TGCAGCGTTGACGCCCGACAGGGCTCCTACGAGCAGTACTTC. It is translated as CSVDARQGSYEQYF.

Only a few counts were recorded for this clone. The chain uses TRBV7-2 and TRBJ1-6; 7 bases match TRBD1. J was trimmed by 9 bases and V by 2 bases; bases with no gene match: 13. Germline V gene lookup returns CDR1 SGHTA and CDR2 FQGNSA. The CDR3 has 17 residues. CDR3 in amino acids: CASSLHDRGGAGSPLHF. The CDR3 coding sequence is TGTGCCAGCAGCTTACATGATAGAGGGGGCGCGGGTTCACCCCTCCACTTT.

The genes are TRBV5-1 and TRBJ1-2; D is ambiguous. This CDR3 has 11 amino acids. The germline gives CDR1 SGHRS, CDR2 YFSETQ. V was shortened by 4 bases and J by 7 bases, with 8 bases between the two germline ends. The chain's CDR3 is CASSEGAGYTF. The CDR3 DNA reads TGCGCCAGCAGCGAGGGCGCTGGCTACACCTTC.